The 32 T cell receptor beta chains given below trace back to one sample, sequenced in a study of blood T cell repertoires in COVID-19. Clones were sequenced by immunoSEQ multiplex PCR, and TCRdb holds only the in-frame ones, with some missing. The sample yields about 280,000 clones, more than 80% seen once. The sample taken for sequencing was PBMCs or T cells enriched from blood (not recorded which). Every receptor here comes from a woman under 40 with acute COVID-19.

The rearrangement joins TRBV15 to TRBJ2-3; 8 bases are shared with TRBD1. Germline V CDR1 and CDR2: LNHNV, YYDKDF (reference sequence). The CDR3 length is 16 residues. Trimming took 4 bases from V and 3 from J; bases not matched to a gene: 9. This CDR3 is CATSNRGQGVTDTQYF. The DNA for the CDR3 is TGTGCCACCAGCAACCGTGGACAGGGCGTAACAGATACGCAGTATTTT.

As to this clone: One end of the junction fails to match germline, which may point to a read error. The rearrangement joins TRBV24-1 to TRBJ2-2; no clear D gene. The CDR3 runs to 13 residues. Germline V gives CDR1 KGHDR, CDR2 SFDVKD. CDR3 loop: CATSDLNSGELFF. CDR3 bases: TGTGCCACCAGTGATTTGAACTCCGGGGAGCTGTTTTTT.

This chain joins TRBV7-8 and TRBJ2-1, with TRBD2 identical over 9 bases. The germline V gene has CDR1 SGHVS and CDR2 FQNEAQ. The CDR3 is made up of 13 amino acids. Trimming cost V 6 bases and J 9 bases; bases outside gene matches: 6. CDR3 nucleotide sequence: TGTGCCAGCAGGATAGCGGGAGTCGGTGAGCAGTTCTTC. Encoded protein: CASRIAGVGEQFF.

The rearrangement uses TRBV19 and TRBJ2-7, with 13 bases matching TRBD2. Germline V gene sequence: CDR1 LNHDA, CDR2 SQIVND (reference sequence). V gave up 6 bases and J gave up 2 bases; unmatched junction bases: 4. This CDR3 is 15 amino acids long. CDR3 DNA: TGTGCCAGTAGCCGACTAGCGGGAGGCCCCTACGAGCAGTACTTC. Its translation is CASSRLAGGPYEQYF.

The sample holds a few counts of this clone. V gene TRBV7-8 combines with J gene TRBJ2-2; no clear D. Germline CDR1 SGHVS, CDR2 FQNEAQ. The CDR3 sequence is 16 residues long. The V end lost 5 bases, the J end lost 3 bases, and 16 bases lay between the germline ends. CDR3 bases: TGTGCCAGCAGCCCTGTAAGGCTAGAGGACACCGGGGAGCTGTTTTTT. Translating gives CASSPVRLEDTGELFF. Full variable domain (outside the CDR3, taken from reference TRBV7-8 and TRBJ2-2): GAGVSQSPRYKVAKRGQDVALRCDPISGHVSLFWYQQALGQGPEFLTYFQNEAQLDKSGLPSDRFFAERPEGSVSTLKIQRTQQEDSAVYLCASSPVRLEDTGELFFGEGSRLTVL.

The DNA of the CDR3 is TGTGCCAGCAGTGACCTGCGGGCCTCAATCTATGGCTACACCTTC. Translated, it gives CASSDLRASIYGYTF. The gene calls are TRBV6-1 and TRBJ1-2; no definite D call. Trimming cost V 3 bases and J 4 bases, with 15 bases left between them. Germline V gene data show CDR1 as MNHNS and CDR2 as SASEGT. The CDR3 consists of 15 residues.

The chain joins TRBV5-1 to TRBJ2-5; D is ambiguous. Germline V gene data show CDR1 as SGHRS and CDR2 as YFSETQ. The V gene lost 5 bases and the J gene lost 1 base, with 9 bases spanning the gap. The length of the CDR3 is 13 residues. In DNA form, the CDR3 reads TGCGCCAGCAGTGGCGGCAGCCAAGAGACCCAGTACTTC. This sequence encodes CASSGGSQETQYF.

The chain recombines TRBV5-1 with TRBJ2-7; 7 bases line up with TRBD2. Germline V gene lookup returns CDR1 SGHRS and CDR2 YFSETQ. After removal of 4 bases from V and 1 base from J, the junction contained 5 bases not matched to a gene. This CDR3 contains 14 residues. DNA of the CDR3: TGCGCCAGCAGCGCCGGGGGGAGATCCTACGAGCAGTACTTC. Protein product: CASSAGGRSYEQYF.

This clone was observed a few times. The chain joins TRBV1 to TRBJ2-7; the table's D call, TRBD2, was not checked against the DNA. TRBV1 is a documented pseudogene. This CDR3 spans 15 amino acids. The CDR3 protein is CTSSQETSESYEQYF. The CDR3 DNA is TGCACCAGCAGCCAGGAGACTAGCGAGTCTTACGAGCAGTACTTC.

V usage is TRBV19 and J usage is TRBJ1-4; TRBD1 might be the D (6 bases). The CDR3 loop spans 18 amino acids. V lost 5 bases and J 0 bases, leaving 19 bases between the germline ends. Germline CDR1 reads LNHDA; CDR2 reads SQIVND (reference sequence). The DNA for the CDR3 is TGTGCCAGTAGTGCCAGCAGGCGACAGGTTGCAACTAATGAAAAACTGTTTTTT. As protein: CASSASRRQVATNEKLFF.

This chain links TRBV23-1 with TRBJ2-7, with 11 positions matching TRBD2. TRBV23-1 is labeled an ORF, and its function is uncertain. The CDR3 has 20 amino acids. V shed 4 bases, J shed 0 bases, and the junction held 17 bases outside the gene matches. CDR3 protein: CASSREKTDETSGSSYEQYF. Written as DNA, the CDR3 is TGCGCCAGCAGTCGGGAAAAGACAGACGAAACTAGCGGGAGCTCCTACGAGCAGTACTTC.

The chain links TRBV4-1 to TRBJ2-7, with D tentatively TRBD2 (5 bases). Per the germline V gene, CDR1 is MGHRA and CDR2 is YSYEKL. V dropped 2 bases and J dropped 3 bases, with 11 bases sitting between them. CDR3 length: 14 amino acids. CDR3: CASSQRAVNYEQYF. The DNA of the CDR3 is TGCGCCAGCAGCCAACGAGCGGTCAACTACGAGCAGTACTTC.

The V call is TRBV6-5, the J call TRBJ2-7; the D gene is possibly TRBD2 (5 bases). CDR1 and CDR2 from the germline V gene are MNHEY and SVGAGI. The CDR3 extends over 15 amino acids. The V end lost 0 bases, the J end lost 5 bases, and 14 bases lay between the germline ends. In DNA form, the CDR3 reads TGTGCCAGCAGTTACTCTCTACCGGGGTACAACGAGCAGTACTTC. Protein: CASSYSLPGYNEQYF.

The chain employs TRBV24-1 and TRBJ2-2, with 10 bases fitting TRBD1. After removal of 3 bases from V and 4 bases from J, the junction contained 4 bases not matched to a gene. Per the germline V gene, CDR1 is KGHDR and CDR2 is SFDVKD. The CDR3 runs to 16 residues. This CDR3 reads CATSDPGTGATGELFF. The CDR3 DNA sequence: TGTGCCACCAGTGATCCCGGGACAGGGGCCACCGGGGAGCTGTTTTTT.

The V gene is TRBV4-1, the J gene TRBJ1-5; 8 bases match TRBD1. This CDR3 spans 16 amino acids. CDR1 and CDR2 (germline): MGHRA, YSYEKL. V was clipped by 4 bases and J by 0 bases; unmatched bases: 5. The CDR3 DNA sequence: TGCGCCAGCAGCCTCGTGGACAGGGCTAGCAATCAGCCCCAGCATTTT. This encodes CASSLVDRASNQPQHF.

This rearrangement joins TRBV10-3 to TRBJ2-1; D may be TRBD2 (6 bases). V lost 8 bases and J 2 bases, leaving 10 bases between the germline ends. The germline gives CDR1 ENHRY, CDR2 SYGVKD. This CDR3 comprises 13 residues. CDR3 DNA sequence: TGTGCCATCGGGACTTCGACCTACAATGAGCAGTTCTTC. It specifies CAIGTSTYNEQFF.

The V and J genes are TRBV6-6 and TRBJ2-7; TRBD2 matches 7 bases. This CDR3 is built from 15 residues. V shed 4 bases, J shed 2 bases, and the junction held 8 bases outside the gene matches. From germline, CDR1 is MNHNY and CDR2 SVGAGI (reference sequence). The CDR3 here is CASSSHSGSTYEQYF. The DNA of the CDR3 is TGTGCCAGCAGTTCCCATAGCGGGTCCACCTACGAGCAGTACTTC.

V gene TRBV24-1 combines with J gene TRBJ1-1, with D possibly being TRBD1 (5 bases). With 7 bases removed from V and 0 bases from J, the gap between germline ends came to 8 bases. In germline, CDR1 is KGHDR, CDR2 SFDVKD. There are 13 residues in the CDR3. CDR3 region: CATRDTLNTEAFF. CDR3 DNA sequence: TGTGCCACCAGGGACACGTTGAACACTGAAGCTTTCTTT.

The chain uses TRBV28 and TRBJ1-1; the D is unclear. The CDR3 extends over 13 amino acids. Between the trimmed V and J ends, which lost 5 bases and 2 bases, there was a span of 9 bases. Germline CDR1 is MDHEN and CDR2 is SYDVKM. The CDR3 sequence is CASSPPGNTEAFF. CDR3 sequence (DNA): TGTGCCAGCAGTCCCCCAGGCAACACTGAAGCTTTCTTT.

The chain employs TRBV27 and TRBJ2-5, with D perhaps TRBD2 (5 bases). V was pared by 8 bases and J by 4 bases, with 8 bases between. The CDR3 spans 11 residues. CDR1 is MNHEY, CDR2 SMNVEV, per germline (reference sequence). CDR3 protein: CASGLSETQYF. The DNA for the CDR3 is TGTGCCAGCGGACTGTCAGAGACCCAGTACTTC.

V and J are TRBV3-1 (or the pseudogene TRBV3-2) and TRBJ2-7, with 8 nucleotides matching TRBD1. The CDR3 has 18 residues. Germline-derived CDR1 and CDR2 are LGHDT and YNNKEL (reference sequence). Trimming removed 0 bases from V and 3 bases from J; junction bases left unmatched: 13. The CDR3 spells CASSQDRVLDRDLYEQYF. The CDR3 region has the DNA TGTGCCAGCAGCCAAGATCGGGTATTGGACAGGGATCTCTACGAGCAGTACTTC.

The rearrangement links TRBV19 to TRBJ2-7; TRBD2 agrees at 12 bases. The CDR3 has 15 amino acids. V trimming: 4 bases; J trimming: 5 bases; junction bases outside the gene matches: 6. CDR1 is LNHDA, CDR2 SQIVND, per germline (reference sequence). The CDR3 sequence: CASSSASGRADEQYF. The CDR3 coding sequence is TGTGCCAGTAGTAGTGCTAGCGGGAGGGCGGACGAGCAGTACTTC.

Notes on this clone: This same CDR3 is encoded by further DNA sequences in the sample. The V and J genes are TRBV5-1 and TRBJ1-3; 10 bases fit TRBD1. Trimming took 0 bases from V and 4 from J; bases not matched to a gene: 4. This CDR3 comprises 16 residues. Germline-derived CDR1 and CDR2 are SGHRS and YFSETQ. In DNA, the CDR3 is TGCGCCAGCAGCTTGGGACAGGGGGCGACCGGAAACACCATATATTTT. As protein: CASSLGQGATGNTIYF.

The CDR3 loop is CAISDPGTSGIYNEQFF. The DNA of the CDR3 is TGTGCCATCAGTGATCCCGGGACTAGCGGTATCTACAATGAGCAGTTCTTC. The rearrangement links TRBV10-3 to TRBJ2-1; TRBD2 matches 11 bases. Trimming removed 3 bases from V and 3 bases from J; junction bases left unmatched: 7. From germline, CDR1 is ENHRY and CDR2 SYGVKD. The CDR3 has 17 residues.

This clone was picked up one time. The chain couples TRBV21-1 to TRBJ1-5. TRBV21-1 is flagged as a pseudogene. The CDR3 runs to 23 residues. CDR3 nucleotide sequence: TGTGCCAGCAGCAAAGCTGGGTGGAGGGACTCGGTGGCAGGGTCTTTTCGGAATCAGCCCCAGCATTTT. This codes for CASSKAGWRDSVAGSFRNQPQHF.

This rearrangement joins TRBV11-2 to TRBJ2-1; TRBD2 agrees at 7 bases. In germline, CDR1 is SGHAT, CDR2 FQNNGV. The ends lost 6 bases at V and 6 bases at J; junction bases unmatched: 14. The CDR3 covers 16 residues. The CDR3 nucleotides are TGTGCCAGCAGAATTACGTTGGGAGGGCCCGGCAATGAGCAGTTCTTC. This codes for CASRITLGGPGNEQFF.

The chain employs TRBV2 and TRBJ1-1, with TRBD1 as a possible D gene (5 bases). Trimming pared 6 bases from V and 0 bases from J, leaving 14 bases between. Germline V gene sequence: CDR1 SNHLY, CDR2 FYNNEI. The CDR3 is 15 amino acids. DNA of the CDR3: TGTGCCAGCAGACCGACAGCTTTTATGAACACTGAAGCTTTCTTT. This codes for CASRPTAFMNTEAFF.

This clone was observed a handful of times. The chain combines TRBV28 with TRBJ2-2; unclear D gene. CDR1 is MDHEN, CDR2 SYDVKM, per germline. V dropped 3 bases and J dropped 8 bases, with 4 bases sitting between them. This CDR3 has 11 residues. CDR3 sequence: CASSLRGELFF. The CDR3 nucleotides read TGTGCCAGCAGTTTGAGGGGGGAGCTGTTTTTT.

Here the CDR3 reads CASSPMGSGQFF. For the CDR3, the DNA is TGTGCCAGCAGTCCCATGGGAAGCGGCCAGTTCTTC. The chain recombines TRBV28 with TRBJ2-1; tentatively, D is TRBD2 (5 bases). V lost 5 bases and J lost 13, with 15 bases in between. Per the germline V gene, CDR1 is MDHEN and CDR2 is SYDVKM. There are 12 residues in the CDR3. Combining the CDR3 with reference TRBV28 and TRBJ2-1 gives the whole variable domain DVKVTQSSRYLVKRTGEKVFLECVQDMDHENMFWYRQDPGLGLRLIYFSYDVKMKEKGDIPEGYSVSREKKERFSLILESASTNQTSMYLCASSPMGSGQFFGPGTRLTVL.

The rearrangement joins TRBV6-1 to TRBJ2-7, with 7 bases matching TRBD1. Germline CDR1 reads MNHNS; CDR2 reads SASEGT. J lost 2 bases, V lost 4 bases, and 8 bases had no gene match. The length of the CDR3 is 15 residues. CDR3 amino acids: CASSGLGQLPYEQYF. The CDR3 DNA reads TGTGCCAGCAGTGGGTTGGGACAGCTACCCTACGAGCAGTACTTC.

In DNA, the CDR3 is TGTGCCAGCAGCTTACAAGGAGGGAATCAGCCCCAGCATTTT. Amino acids: CASSLQGGNQPQHF. The chain carries TRBV11-2 and TRBJ1-5, with no clear D. This CDR3 has 14 residues. Germline CDR1 and CDR2: SGHAT and FQNNGV. Trimming removed 2 bases at V and 4 bases at J, with 9 bases between.

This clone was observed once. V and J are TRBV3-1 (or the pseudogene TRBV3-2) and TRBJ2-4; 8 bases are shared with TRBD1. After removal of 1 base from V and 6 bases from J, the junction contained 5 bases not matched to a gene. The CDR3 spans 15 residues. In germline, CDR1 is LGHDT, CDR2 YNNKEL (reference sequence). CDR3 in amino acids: CASSQVGTGSNIQYF. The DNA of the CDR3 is TGTGCCAGCAGCCAAGTGGGGACAGGTTCAAACATTCAGTACTTC.